This T cell receptor (beta chain) was profiled in a study of blood T cell repertoires in COVID-19. The age range of participants was about 18 to 100 years, with residence in about two dozen US areas. Donors of Cohort 3 who recovered were those that had two negative PCRs, clearance, or symptom resolution. As processed by the authors: Estimated nucleated cell counts came from reference gene primer amplification. Clones were sequenced by immunoSEQ multiplex PCR, and TCRdb holds only the in-frame ones, with some missing. That table supplies the V and J calls and clone size; D and trimming were determined from the DNA. The sample contains roughly 370,000 clones, about 86% of which appear only once. The CDR3 totals 13 residues. Trimming took 3 bases from V and 7 from J, leaving 10 bases between them. CDR1 is LGHDT and CDR2 is YNNKEL in the germline V gene (reference sequence).

The sequencing sample was made of PBMCs or T cells enriched from blood (not recorded which). This receptor was taken from a woman between 50 and 59 years old who had recovered from COVID-19. The chain has TRBV3-1 (or the pseudogene TRBV3-2) and TRBJ2-1, with no clear D. CDR3 protein: CASSQQVANEQFF. CDR3 DNA sequence: TGTGCCAGCAGCCAGCAGGTCGCGAATGAGCAGTTCTTC.